These 18 T cell receptor beta chains share one sample of origin, sequenced in a study of blood T cell repertoires in COVID-19. Sequencing was performed with immunoSEQ multiplex PCR; in TCRdb, only in-frame clones are kept and a portion is missing. There are roughly 290,000 clones in the sample; around 85% occur only once, and roughly 2% lies in the top ten. The sequenced material came from PBMCs or T cells enriched from blood (not recorded which). All receptors come from a man aged 25 to 40 who had recovered from COVID-19.

The rearrangement uses TRBV4-3 and TRBJ1-2, with D perhaps matching TRBD1 (5 bases). This CDR3 region has 15 residues. The germline V and J ends were trimmed by 1 base and 5 bases, with 14 bases remaining between them. Looked up from germline, CDR1 is LGHNA and CDR2 is YSLEER. CDR3 in amino acids: CASSQASGEVYGYTF. Here the CDR3 DNA reads TGCGCCAGCAGCCAAGCGTCGGGGGAAGTTTATGGCTACACCTTC.

This clone was counted a few times. The junction departs from the called germline gene at one end, perhaps through a read error. The chain carries TRBV6-5 and TRBJ1-5, with a weak D call TRBD1 (5 bases). The CDR3 is 12 residues long. The germline gives CDR1 MNHEY, CDR2 SVGAGI. This chain's CDR3 is CASGEGRQAQHF. CDR3 DNA sequence: TGTGCCAGCGGGGAGGGGCGTCAGGCCCAGCATTTT.

The chain is built from TRBV24-1 and TRBJ2-5; 7 bases agree with TRBD1. V dropped 2 bases and J dropped 7; count of bases not matched to a gene: 9. Germline CDR1 is KGHDR and CDR2 is SFDVKD. CDR3 length: 15 residues. The CDR3, as DNA: TGTGCCACCAGTGATTCCGGGACAGCTGACGGGACCCAGTACTTC. This gives the protein CATSDSGTADGTQYF.

The chain uses TRBV21-1 and TRBJ2-1; the tabulated D call, TRBD2, remains unverified against the DNA. TRBV21-1 is recorded as a pseudogene. There are 16 residues in the CDR3. CDR3 sequence (DNA): TGTGCCAGCAGCCCACCTCGCGGGGGTCCCTACAATGAGCAGTTCTTC. Its protein product is CASSPPRGGPYNEQFF.

This rearrangement joins TRBV20-1 to TRBJ2-5, with a possible D match to TRBD2 (6 bases). Trimming removed 3 bases at V and 1 base at J, with 9 bases between. CDR3 length: 13 residues. The germline V gene encodes CDR1 DFQATT and CDR2 SNEGSKA (reference sequence). The CDR3 sequence is CSASGLTQETQYF. CDR3 nucleotide sequence: TGCAGTGCTAGTGGACTAACCCAAGAGACCCAGTACTTC.

The chain links TRBV2 to TRBJ1-1, with D perhaps TRBD1 (6 bases). CDR1 SNHLY and CDR2 FYNNEI come from the germline V gene. With 3 bases removed from V and 12 bases from J, the gap between germline ends came to 14 bases. The CDR3 runs 12 residues. The CDR3 sequence: CASSEFDRRTFF. The CDR3 DNA follows: TGTGCCAGCAGTGAGTTCGACAGGAGGACTTTCTTT.

The gene calls are TRBV10-3 and TRBJ1-2, with D unresolved. This CDR3 region has 14 residues. Between the trimmed V and J ends, which lost 3 bases and 5 bases, there was a span of 13 bases. Germline CDR1 is ENHRY and CDR2 is SYGVKD. In DNA form, the CDR3 reads TGTGCCATCAGTGAAACTACCCTAGTGTATGGCTACACCTTC. This gives the protein CAISETTLVYGYTF.

Comments on this clone: This sample also contains other DNA sequences that code for the same CDR3. The chain has TRBV3-1 (or the pseudogene TRBV3-2) and TRBJ1-3; no clear D gene. Germline CDR1 LGHDT, CDR2 YNNKEL (reference sequence). Trimming took 0 bases from V and 4 from J, leaving 4 bases between them. The CDR3 runs to 13 residues. The CDR3 sequence: CASSQDLGNTIYF. The CDR3, as DNA: TGTGCCAGCAGCCAAGACTTAGGAAACACCATATATTTT.

The V gene is TRBV7-2, the J gene TRBJ1-5; D gene ambiguous. Trimming pared 2 bases from V and 5 bases from J, leaving 10 bases between. This CDR3 spans 14 amino acids. CDR1 is SGHTA, CDR2 FQGNSA, per germline. CDR3 residues: CASSLRIGDQPQHF. As DNA, the CDR3 is TGTGCCAGCAGCTTACGTATTGGAGATCAGCCCCAGCATTTT.

The chain joins TRBV6-1 to TRBJ2-5; 7 bases are shared with TRBD1. The CDR3 length is 16 residues. CDR1 and CDR2 from the germline V gene are MNHNS and SASEGT. The trim removed 3 bases at V and 0 bases at J, leaving 7 bases unmatched. CDR3 DNA: TGTGCCAGCAGTGACGTCCTGGGACAGTACCAAGAGACCCAGTACTTC. Residues: CASSDVLGQYQETQYF.

The chain couples TRBV3-1 (or the pseudogene TRBV3-2) to TRBJ2-1, with 7 bases identical to TRBD1. The CDR3 spans 16 residues. Unmatched junction bases numbered 4, after V lost 0 bases and J lost 2 bases. The V gene's germline CDR1 is LGHDT and CDR2 YNNKEL (reference sequence). The CDR3 loop is CASSQEQGLTYNEQFF. CDR3 nucleotides: TGTGCCAGCAGCCAAGAACAGGGGCTTACCTACAATGAGCAGTTCTTC.

This chain links TRBV30 with TRBJ1-6; 10 bases map to TRBD1. CDR1 and CDR2 (germline): GTSNPN, SVGIG (reference sequence). This CDR3 is 14 amino acids long. The V segment lost 3 bases and the J segment 13 bases; nucleotides outside the gene matches: 9. CDR3 amino acids: CAWRPGTGVYPLHF. The CDR3 nucleotides are TGTGCCTGGAGGCCCGGGACAGGGGTTTATCCCCTCCACTTT.

The V and J genes are TRBV5-1 and TRBJ2-1; 12 nucleotides agree with TRBD1. The germline V gene has CDR1 SGHRS and CDR2 YFSETQ. The V segment lost 0 bases and the J segment 8 bases; nucleotides outside the gene matches: 9. This CDR3 has 17 residues. As DNA, the CDR3 is TGCGCCAGCAGCTTGGAACGGGGGGGACAGGGGGCCCATGAGCAGTTCTTC. Residues: CASSLERGGQGAHEQFF.

The V call is TRBV24-1, the J call TRBJ2-1, with TRBD1 identical over 10 bases. Losses at the gene ends were 4 bases for V and 5 bases for J; bases not matched to a gene: 7. Per the germline V gene, CDR1 is KGHDR and CDR2 is SFDVKD. This CDR3 has 16 amino acids. The CDR3 region is CATSDSGTGENNEQFF. CDR3 DNA sequence: TGTGCCACCAGTGACTCCGGGACAGGGGAAAACAATGAGCAGTTCTTC.

This chain connects TRBV18 to TRBJ1-2, with D perhaps matching TRBD1 (6 bases). Trimming took 6 bases from V and 2 from J, leaving 16 bases between them. Per germline, CDR1 KGHSH and CDR2 LQKENI. The CDR3 loop spans 15 amino acids. The CDR3: CASSSGQSLNYGYTF. The CDR3 DNA is TGTGCCAGCTCTTCAGGACAGAGCCTAAACTATGGCTACACCTTC. The variable domain in full, with the rest retrieved from reference TRBV18 and TRBJ1-2, is NAGVMQNPRHLVRRRGQEARLRCSPMKGHSHVYWYRQLPEEGLKFMVYLQKENIIDESGMPKERFSAEFPKEGPSILRIQQVVRGDSAAYFCASSSGQSLNYGYTFGSGTRLTVV.

The chain has TRBV7-2 and TRBJ2-1; 12 bases fit TRBD2. The CDR3 sequence is 14 residues long. V lost 1 base and J lost 10; bases outside the gene matches: 2. CDR1 SGHTA and CDR2 FQGNSA come from the germline V gene. The CDR3 here is CASSLGLAGEEQFF. The CDR3 DNA sequence: TGTGCCAGCAGCTTAGGACTAGCGGGGGAAGAGCAGTTCTTC.

V is TRBV9 and J is TRBJ1-2; weak D call: TRBD1 (6 bases). The V end was cut by 4 bases, the J end by 6 bases, with 16 bases between. Germline CDR1 SGDLS, CDR2 YYNGEE. The CDR3 runs 14 residues. Here the CDR3 reads CASSPYRVEDGYTF. Here the CDR3 DNA reads TGTGCCAGCAGCCCCTACAGGGTGGAGGATGGCTACACCTTC.

V usage is TRBV4-1 and J usage is TRBJ2-7, with D possibly being TRBD2 (6 bases). Looked up from germline, CDR1 is MGHRA and CDR2 is YSYEKL. The V and J ends lost 0 bases and 0 bases respectively, with 24 bases between them. CDR3 length equals 20 residues. The CDR3 DNA follows: TGCGCCAGCAGCCAAGACCAGTCTCCCAACTTGGGACTTCTCTCCTACGAGCAGTACTTC. This codes for CASSQDQSPNLGLLSYEQYF.